The clone carrying this T cell receptor (beta chain) came up a few times. Its antigen remains unknown. MiXCR, applied by TCRdb to the RACE reads, yields one record per CDR3 protein. The sample gives a few hundred thousand distinct CDR3 sequences, around 5.5% of which show up once; more than 8% is in the top ten. The ends were cut back, 2 bases at V and 4 bases at J, with 9 bases in the middle. Germline V gene sequence: CDR1 SGHAT, CDR2 FQNNGV. CDR3 length equals 15 residues. This entry is derived from a study of human T cells and chemical hapten exposure. On the study more broadly: Upper back patch tests used 0.01% DPC, scored after 6 days. Across samples, TCR yields varied, mostly owing to small differences in pooled library volumes. Study findings and constraints: TCRs at high frequency, those above 1 in 1000, did not change with DPC sensitization. Expanded TCRs created a significantly greater count of big CDR3 similarity clusters than controls did.

Time point denoted: pre-sensitization, week 0. The treatment was: therapeutic diphenylcyclopropenone sensitization with weekly scalp DPC. The clonotype comes from a young woman with alopecia areata. Some clones in this sample may be carry-over from other donors' samples. The chain joins TRBV11-2 to TRBJ1-6; D is unresolved. The sequencing here drew on whole blood, taken in connection with sensitization to the hapten diphenylcyclopropenone (DPC). The CDR3 is CASSLIGQYNSPLHF. In nucleotides, the CDR3 is TGTGCCAGCAGCTTAATAGGGCAGTATAATTCACCCCTCCACTTT.